The 12 T cell receptor beta chains below all came from one sample that was sequenced in a study of neurological immune-mediated disorders. TCRdb called the 5' RACE reads again in MiXCR, with one record for every CDR3 protein. This sample carries about 66,000 distinct CDR3 sequences, roughly 4.8% of them seen once, and the ten largest clones take about 6.9%. The sequenced sample consisted of PBMCs. The receptors stem from a man aged 30 to 45 with multiple sclerosis.

This clonotype was counted at least ten times. The chain uses TRBV3-1 and TRBJ1-2; tentatively, D is TRBD1 (6 bases). V lost 0 bases and J lost 2, with 13 bases in between. Per the germline V gene, CDR1 is LGHDT and CDR2 is YNNKEL (reference sequence). The CDR3 has 16 amino acids. In DNA, the CDR3 is TGTGCCAGCAGCCAAGATATCCGCAGGGGCAACTATGGCTACACCTTC. Its protein is CASSQDIRRGNYGYTF.

This clonotype has ten or more counts. The chain has TRBV5-1 and TRBJ2-3; TRBD2 aligns across 7 bases. V trimming: 7 bases; J trimming: 4 bases; junction bases outside the gene matches: 9. Looked up from germline, CDR1 is SGHRS and CDR2 is YFSETQ. This CDR3 comprises 14 residues. The CDR3 loop is CASRRGEGPDTQYF. The CDR3 DNA follows: TGCGCCAGCCGTCGGGGGGAGGGGCCAGATACGCAGTATTTT.

J is TRBJ1-1 and V is TRBV20-1; a possible D gene is TRBD1 (6 bases). The CDR3 extends over 13 amino acids. The germline V gene has CDR1 DFQATT and CDR2 SNEGSKA (reference sequence). V was clipped by 1 base and J by 5 bases, with 11 bases between them. CDR3 sequence (DNA): TGCAGTGCTAGAGGGGGGGGCCGGACTGAAGCTTTCTTT. Amino acids: CSARGGGRTEAFF.

This clonotype was observed many times. The chain couples TRBV29-1 to TRBJ2-3, with 10 bases that match TRBD2. This CDR3 is built from 17 residues. V lost 6 bases and J lost 3; bases outside the gene matches: 15. In germline, CDR1 is SQVTM, CDR2 ANQGSEA. Written as DNA, the CDR3 is TGCAGCGTCGACACGGCCCTCGGAGCGGGGGGGACAGATACGCAGTATTTT. This gives the protein CSVDTALGAGGTDTQYF.

This clonotype occurred many times. The CDR3 sequence: CASDAGFVETQYF. The CDR3, as DNA: TGTGCCAGCGACGCGGGGTTTGTGGAGACCCAGTACTTC. The rearrangement joins TRBV2 to TRBJ2-5; D perhaps matches TRBD2 (6 bases). This CDR3 contains 13 residues. V was shortened by 8 bases and J by 5 bases, with 15 bases between the two germline ends. From germline, CDR1 is SNHLY and CDR2 FYNNEI.

In its sample, this clonotype was seen many times. The J gene is TRBJ1-1, the V gene TRBV29-1; perhaps TRBD1 as D (6 bases). V lost 7 bases and J lost 1, with 10 bases in between. This CDR3 has 12 amino acids. Germline V CDR1 and CDR2: SQVTM, ANQGSEA. The CDR3 nucleotides are TGCAGCGCGGAAGGGGGGAACACTGAAGCTTTCTTT. Translation: CSAEGGNTEAFF.

This clonotype has more than one count but fewer than ten. The chain combines TRBV20-1 with TRBJ2-3; 12 bases are a match to TRBD2. Germline CDR1 is DFQATT and CDR2 is SNEGSKA (reference sequence). V lost 6 bases, J lost 4 bases, and 8 bases stayed unmatched. This CDR3 is 15 amino acids long. CDR3 bases: TGCAGTGCCCCTAAGACTAGCGGGGGCTCAGATACGCAGTATTTT. This translates into CSAPKTSGGSDTQYF.

V and J are TRBV4-1 and TRBJ2-3; D assignment may be TRBD1 or TRBD2 (5 bases each). Germline V gives CDR1 MGHRA, CDR2 YSYEKL. V lost 1 base, J lost 0 bases, and 17 bases lay in between. The CDR3 runs to 18 residues. CDR3 bases: TGCGCCAGCAGCCAAGGAACGGGGCCCCTTGCTAGCACAGATACGCAGTATTTT. Amino acids: CASSQGTGPLASTDTQYF.

Many counts were recorded for this clonotype. This chain connects TRBV20-1 to TRBJ2-1, with no clear D. The CDR3 is made up of 13 amino acids. The germline CDR1 and CDR2 sequences are DFQATT and SNEGSKA (reference sequence). The germline V and J ends were trimmed by 7 bases and 2 bases, with 12 bases remaining between them. The CDR3 region is CSVGPQTYNEQFF. The CDR3 region has the DNA TGCAGTGTCGGGCCGCAGACCTACAATGAGCAGTTCTTC.

This clonotype was detected only a few times. The chain couples TRBV20-1 to TRBJ2-7; TRBD1 aligns across 10 bases. Germline-derived CDR1 and CDR2 are DFQATT and SNEGSKA (reference sequence). This CDR3 spans 15 amino acids. V shed 3 bases and J 0 bases; nucleotides not matched to a gene: 5. CDR3 in DNA: TGCAGTGCTAGCGACAGGGGGCTTTTCTCCTACGAGCAGTACTTC. Its protein is CSASDRGLFSYEQYF.

There are many counts of this clonotype. The chain has TRBV9 and TRBJ2-6; D is undetermined. Germline-derived CDR1 and CDR2 are SGDLS and YYNGEE. Trimming left V 0 bases short and J 0 bases short, with 4 bases between. The CDR3 covers 15 residues. The CDR3 DNA reads as TGTGCCAGCAGCGTAGAGGGCTCTGGGGCCAACGTCCTGACTTTC. This sequence encodes CASSVEGSGANVLTF.

This clonotype was picked up a small number of times. The chain has TRBV7-9 and TRBJ1-4; D remains ambiguous. CDR1 is SEHNR and CDR2 is FQNEAQ in the germline V gene (reference sequence). Trimming shortened V by 8 bases and J by 8 bases, and 6 bases separated the two germline ends. The CDR3 runs 10 residues. CDR3: CASAREKLFF. In DNA, the CDR3 is TGTGCCAGCGCCCGGGAAAAACTGTTTTTT.